What follows are 17 T cell receptor beta chains derived from one specimen sequenced in a study of T cells in Graves' hyperthyroidism and ophthalmopathy. Researchers amplified the TCR beta CDR3 regions from RNA transcripts. The HTBI primer set drove a first-round RT-PCR of the TCR CDR3. TCRdb reanalysed the multiplex PCR reads using MiXCR and keeps one entry per CDR3 protein. Found here are 280,000 or so distinct CDR3 sequences, 25% to 30% of them singletons; the top ten hold approximately 30%. The specimen sequenced was blood. Receptors were obtained from a man aged 40-49 years with Graves' hyperthyroidism that later progressed to Graves' ophthalmopathy.

This clonotype has at least ten counts. The chain has TRBV6-5 and TRBJ1-2, with 7 bases matching TRBD1. CDR1 is MNHEY, CDR2 SVGAGI, per germline. This CDR3 comprises 13 residues. Trimming removed 6 bases from V and 3 bases from J; junction bases left unmatched: 4. DNA for the CDR3: TGTGCCAGCAGACCAACAGGGGACTATGGCTACACCTTC. It yields the protein CASRPTGDYGYTF.

This clonotype came up many times. The V gene is TRBV19, the J gene TRBJ2-5, with 10 bases that match TRBD2. Looked up from germline, CDR1 is LNHDA and CDR2 is SQIVND (reference sequence). The CDR3 runs to 16 residues. Trimming removed 6 bases from V and 4 bases from J; junction bases left unmatched: 11. The CDR3 bases are TGTGCCAGTAGCCCTCAACGACTAGCGGGTGCAGAGACCCAGTACTTC. It specifies CASSPQRLAGAETQYF.

There are many counts of this clonotype. The chain has TRBV6-5 and TRBJ1-3; D unclear. The CDR3 covers 16 residues. Germline V gene lookup returns CDR1 MNHEY and CDR2 SVGAGI. The germline V and J ends were trimmed by 2 bases and 0 bases, with 11 bases remaining between them. For the CDR3, the DNA is TGTGCCAGCAGTTACAGTCGTGGGAGCTCTGGAAACACCATATATTTT. Translating it yields CASSYSRGSSGNTIYF.

This chain joins TRBV20-1 and TRBJ1-5, with TRBD1 matching 8 bases. From germline, CDR1 is DFQATT and CDR2 SNEGSKA (reference sequence). The trim removed 3 bases at V and 6 bases at J, leaving 7 bases unmatched. The CDR3 totals 14 residues. The CDR3 here is CSARGTGESQPQHF. Written as DNA, the CDR3 is TGCAGTGCTAGGGGGACAGGAGAGAGTCAGCCCCAGCATTTT.

This clonotype was picked up many times. The gene calls are TRBV27 and TRBJ2-5; TRBD2 is a possible D gene (6 bases). The CDR3 consists of 15 residues. Per germline, CDR1 MNHEY and CDR2 SMNVEV (reference sequence). The V and J ends lost 5 bases and 5 bases respectively, with 18 bases between them. The CDR3 DNA reads TGTGCCAGCAGTCCGAATCGGCTAGCGCGGGAGACCCAGTACTTC. Its protein is CASSPNRLARETQYF.

CDR3 loop: CASSRLGNTIYF. CDR3 DNA sequence: TGTGCCAGCAGTAGGCTAGGAAACACCATATATTTT. The V and J genes are TRBV5-6 and TRBJ1-3, with no clear D. Trimming took off 5 bases at V and 4 bases at J, with 7 bases between the two ends. This CDR3 comprises 12 residues. Per germline, CDR1 SGHDT and CDR2 YYEEEE. The whole variable domain, filled in from reference TRBV5-6 and TRBJ1-3, reads DAGVTQSPTHLIKTRGQQVTLRCSPKSGHDTVSWYQQALGQGPQFIFQYYEEEERQRGNFPDRFSGHQFPNYSSELNVNALLLGDSALYLCASSRLGNTIYFGEGSWLTVV.

This chain links TRBV6-1 with TRBJ1-5; 10 bases line up with TRBD1. V shed 6 bases and J 7 bases; nucleotides not matched to a gene: 9. Germline assignment: CDR1 MNHNS and CDR2 SASEGT. This CDR3 contains 15 residues. This chain's CDR3 is CASSPGTGVRQPQHF. CDR3 in DNA: TGTGCCAGCAGCCCCGGGACAGGGGTACGGCAGCCCCAGCATTTT.

This clonotype was detected many times. This chain joins TRBV7-9 and TRBJ2-7; D may be TRBD2 (6 bases). Germline CDR1 reads SEHNR; CDR2 reads FQNEAQ (reference sequence). The CDR3 extends over 15 amino acids. Trimming stripped 1 base from V and 6 bases from J, with 16 bases between. The CDR3 spells CASSLVGLRNGEQYF. The CDR3 coding sequence is TGTGCCAGCAGCTTAGTGGGACTCAGGAACGGCGAGCAGTACTTC. The complete variable domain, with remaining parts taken from reference TRBV7-9 and TRBJ2-7, reads DTGVSQNPRHKITKRGQNVTFRCDPISEHNRLYWYRQTLGQGPEFLTYFQNEAQLEKSRLLSDRFSAERPKGSFSTLEIQRTEQGDSAMYLCASSLVGLRNGEQYFGPGTRLTVT.

The table lists this clonotype with a few counts. The chain carries TRBV6-1 and TRBJ1-2; 7 bases fit TRBD1. Trimming took 10 bases from V and 8 from J; bases not matched to a gene: 13. The CDR3 contains 13 residues. From germline, CDR1 is MNHNS and CDR2 SASEGT. CDR3 sequence (DNA): TGTGCCACCAGGGGGTCCGAGATACCGGGCTACACCTTC. Its translation is CATRGSEIPGYTF.

This clonotype came up once. V gene TRBV9 combines with J gene TRBJ1-2; D unresolved. V lost 4 bases and J 6 bases, leaving 22 bases between the germline ends. The CDR3 is 16 amino acids. Germline CDR1 reads SGDLS; CDR2 reads YYNGEE. Here the CDR3 DNA reads TGTGCCAGCAGCTCGTCGATCCTGGTTCGATATGATGGCTACACCTTC. It specifies CASSSSILVRYDGYTF. The variable domain in full, with the rest retrieved from reference TRBV9 and TRBJ1-2, is DSGVTQTPKHLITATGQRVTLRCSPRSGDLSVYWYQQSLDQGLQFLIQYYNGEERAKGNILERFSAQQFPDLHSELNLSSLELGDSALYFCASSSSILVRYDGYTFGSGTRLTVV.

This clonotype showed up many times. This chain connects TRBV24-1 to TRBJ2-5; TRBD2 matches 7 bases. The germline gives CDR1 KGHDR, CDR2 SFDVKD. The CDR3 runs to 15 residues. J gave up 1 base and V 2 bases, and 3 bases lay outside the gene matches. In DNA form, the CDR3 reads TGTGCCACCAGTGATTCCGGGACTACCCAAGAGACCCAGTACTTC. Protein product: CATSDSGTTQETQYF.

This clonotype was counted ten times or more. This chain joins TRBV5-4 and TRBJ1-5; possible D gene TRBD1, 6 bases. The CDR3 has 15 amino acids. Trimming removed 0 bases from V and 0 bases from J, with 7 bases in between. Germline V CDR1 and CDR2: SGHNT, YYREEE (reference sequence). The CDR3 nucleotides are TGTGCCAGCAGCTTGGGGGGACATAGCAATCAGCCCCAGCATTTT. It translates to CASSLGGHSNQPQHF. Full variable domain (rest looked up from reference TRBV5-4 and TRBJ1-5): ETGVTQSPTHLIKTRGQQVTLRCSSQSGHNTVSWYQQALGQGPQFIFQYYREEENGRGNFPPRFSGLQFPNYSSELNVNALELDDSALYLCASSLGGHSNQPQHFGDGTRLSIL.

In its sample, this clonotype was seen many times. J is TRBJ2-5 and V is TRBV20-1; TRBD1 agrees at 7 bases. CDR3 length equals 13 residues. The germline gives CDR1 DFQATT, CDR2 SNEGSKA (reference sequence). With V trimmed by 5 bases and J by 10 bases, 13 bases remained unmatched. The CDR3 here is CSAGPTGLLGQYF. The CDR3 DNA is TGCAGTGCTGGCCCGACAGGGCTCCTGGGCCAGTACTTC.

The chain uses TRBV20-1 and TRBJ2-7, with 9 bases aligning to TRBD1. The CDR3 has 15 residues. V was clipped by 4 bases and J by 2 bases; unmatched bases: 9. Germline CDR1 is DFQATT and CDR2 is SNEGSKA (reference sequence). The CDR3 spells CSANFIGQGPYEQYF. For the CDR3, the DNA is TGCAGTGCTAATTTTATAGGACAGGGGCCCTACGAGCAGTACTTC.

The J gene is TRBJ1-2, the V gene TRBV18, with a weak D call TRBD1 (5 bases). Between the trimmed V and J ends, which lost 6 bases and 4 bases, there was a span of 12 bases. The CDR3 sequence is 13 residues long. Germline V CDR1 and CDR2: KGHSH, LQKENI. In DNA form, the CDR3 reads TGTGCCAGCTCGGATACAGGATCCTATGGCTACACCTTC. This gives the protein CASSDTGSYGYTF.

This sequence joins TRBV20-1 and TRBJ2-7; D is ambiguous. Germline assignment: CDR1 DFQATT and CDR2 SNEGSKA (reference sequence). The CDR3 extends over 14 amino acids. V was pared by 0 bases and J by 8 bases, with 17 bases between. The CDR3 is CSARDHVDSTKQYF. Here the CDR3 DNA reads TGCAGTGCTAGAGATCACGTAGACTCAACGAAGCAGTACTTC.

This clonotype was observed at least ten times. The CDR3 spells CASSLWSGDGVGGYTF. The CDR3 DNA reads as TGCGCCAGCAGCTTGTGGTCAGGGGATGGAGTTGGTGGCTACACCTTC. V usage is TRBV5-1 and J usage is TRBJ1-2; a possible D gene is TRBD1 (6 bases). Germline V CDR1 and CDR2: SGHRS, YFSETQ. Trimming pared 1 base from V and 7 bases from J, leaving 20 bases between. The CDR3 is 16 residues long.